This TCR beta chain was observed in a study of T cells after yellow fever vaccination. Points from the study as a whole: Booster samples showed a return of most primary-vaccination clones (around 96% CD4, about 88% CD8).

In this sample, this clonotype turned up a few times. Its antigen remains unknown. Each CDR3 protein is one row after TCRdb ran MiXCR on the 5' RACE reads. The sample has 450,000 to 600,000 distinct CDR3 sequences, less than 20% seen once. Per germline, CDR1 SGHAT and CDR2 FQDESV (reference sequence). The CDR3 contains 13 residues. The ends were cut back, 3 bases at V and 4 bases at J, with 6 bases in the middle. The gene calls are TRBV11-1 and TRBJ2-2, with D unclear. The source material was PBMCs, sampled 4 to 5 days after the first yellow fever vaccination. This TCR was recovered from a man aged 18 to 29 who received the YFV17D yellow fever vaccine. In nucleotides, the CDR3 is TGTGCCAGCAGCTTTGAGACCACCGGGGAGCTGTTTTTT. This translates into CASSFETTGELFF.